These T cell receptor beta chains were read from a single sample in a study of cytomegalovirus exposure and HLA in healthy donors. Clones were read by immunoSEQ multiplex PCR, and TCRdb kept only the in-frame ones, dropping some. The table records over 250,000 clones, 80% to 90% of them present only once. Material for sequencing was PBMCs. These receptors all come from a woman younger than 30 in good health and CMV-seronegative. Each CDR3 is given with its conserved first and last residue. Fields, in order: J gene, V gene, clone size, D gene, CDR3 protein, CDR3 DNA. D genes are given only for firm matches. Clone size is not always given. Where it is, it says once, few, many or a class for expanded clones.

J gene: TRBJ1-1
V gene: TRBV6-5
clone size: .
D gene: .
CDR3 protein: CASSYLGRGNTEAFF
CDR3 DNA: TGTGCCAGCAGTTACCTGGGCAGGGGGAACACTGAAGCTTTCTTT

J gene: TRBJ1-1
V gene: TRBV6-5
clone size: .
D gene: .
CDR3 protein: CASSYQGTNTEAFF
CDR3 DNA: TGTGCCAGCAGTTACCAGGGAACGAACACTGAAGCTTTCTTT

J gene: TRBJ1-5
V gene: TRBV5-1
clone size: .
D gene: .
CDR3 protein: CASSLTGNQPQHF
CDR3 DNA: TGCGCCAGCAGCTTGACAGGGAATCAGCCCCAGCATTTT

J gene: TRBJ1-1
V gene: TRBV6-1
clone size: .
D gene: .
CDR3 protein: CASSEDRDTEAFF
CDR3 DNA: TGTGCCAGCAGTGAAGATCGGGACACTGAAGCTTTCTTT

J gene: TRBJ1-4
V gene: TRBV2
clone size: .
D gene: .
CDR3 protein: CASSRRTATNEKLFF
CDR3 DNA: TGTGCCAGCAGTAGGCGGACTGCAACTAATGAAAAACTGTTTTTT

J gene: TRBJ2-7
V gene: TRBV4-3
clone size: .
D gene: .
CDR3 protein: CASSQNRAYEQYF
CDR3 DNA: TGCGCCAGCAGCCAAAACAGGGCCTACGAGCAGTACTTC

J gene: TRBJ1-2
V gene: TRBV14
clone size: .
D gene: .
CDR3 protein: CASSQDRRTVYGYTF
CDR3 DNA: TGTGCCAGCAGCCAAGACAGGAGGACGGTCTATGGCTACACCTTC

J gene: TRBJ1-3
V gene: TRBV2
clone size: .
D gene: TRBD1
CDR3 protein: CASNTQGAGNTIYF
CDR3 DNA: TGTGCCAGCAATACCCAGGGGGCTGGAAACACCATATATTTT

J gene: TRBJ2-7
V gene: TRBV4-1
clone size: .
D gene: .
CDR3 protein: CASSQRGTIWSGEQYF
CDR3 DNA: TGCGCCAGCAGCCAACGGGGTACCATATGGTCGGGCGAGCAGTACTTC

J gene: TRBJ2-2
V gene: TRBV18
clone size: once
D gene: TRBD1
CDR3 protein: CASSLGQGASGELFF
CDR3 DNA: TGTGCCAGCTCACTGGGACAGGGGGCTTCGGGGGAGCTGTTTTTT

J gene: TRBJ1-5
V gene: TRBV5-6
clone size: few
D gene: .
CDR3 protein: CASSLVGGNQPQHF
CDR3 DNA: TGTGCCAGCAGCTTGGTCGGGGGAAATCAGCCCCAGCATTTT

J gene: TRBJ1-1
V gene: TRBV10-1
clone size: .
D gene: .
CDR3 protein: CASSESEGNTEAFF
CDR3 DNA: TGCGCCAGCAGTGAGTCCGAGGGTAACACTGAAGCTTTCTTT

J gene: TRBJ1-1
V gene: TRBV11-2
clone size: .
D gene: .
CDR3 protein: CASSSYPGGSTEAFF
CDR3 DNA: TGTGCCAGCAGCTCATACCCAGGTGGGAGCACTGAAGCTTTCTTT

J gene: TRBJ2-1
V gene: TRBV19
clone size: .
D gene: TRBD2
CDR3 protein: CASSTSGRSYNEQFF
CDR3 DNA: TGTGCCAGTAGTACTAGCGGGAGGTCCTACAATGAGCAGTTCTTC

J gene: TRBJ1-4
V gene: TRBV13
clone size: .
D gene: .
CDR3 protein: CASSFGAAEKLFF
CDR3 DNA: TGTGCCAGCAGCTTTGGGGCCGCTGAAAAACTGTTTTTT

J gene: TRBJ1-1
V gene: TRBV19
clone size: few
D gene: .
CDR3 protein: CASSHTGGGTEAFF
CDR3 DNA: TGTGCCAGTAGTCATACGGGGGGAGGGACTGAAGCTTTCTTT

J gene: TRBJ1-2
V gene: TRBV6-5
clone size: .
D gene: .
CDR3 protein: CAVSRGRGFYGYTF
CDR3 DNA: TGTGCCGTCAGCCGGGGACGGGGGTTTTATGGCTACACCTTC

J gene: TRBJ2-7
V gene: TRBV30
clone size: .
D gene: TRBD2
CDR3 protein: CAWMGHAASGRSLEQYF
CDR3 DNA: TGTGCCTGGATGGGACATGCTGCTAGCGGGAGGTCCCTCGAGCAGTACTTC

J gene: TRBJ1-5
V gene: TRBV28
clone size: .
D gene: TRBD1
CDR3 protein: CASRTGQGADQPQHF
CDR3 DNA: TGTGCCAGCAGGACAGGGCAGGGGGCAGACCAGCCCCAGCATTTT

J gene: TRBJ1-5
V gene: TRBV11-1
clone size: .
D gene: .
CDR3 protein: CASSPNRGEPQHF
CDR3 DNA: TGTGCCAGCAGCCCCAACCGGGGGGAGCCCCAGCATTTT

J gene: TRBJ2-5
V gene: TRBV2
clone size: .
D gene: TRBD2
CDR3 protein: CASSAGLAGVETQYF
CDR3 DNA: TGTGCCAGCAGTGCAGGACTAGCGGGAGTTGAGACCCAGTACTTC

J gene: TRBJ2-7
V gene: TRBV18
clone size: .
D gene: TRBD1
CDR3 protein: CASSSTGGAGEQYF
CDR3 DNA: TGTGCCAGCTCCTCCACAGGGGGCGCAGGCGAGCAGTACTTC

J gene: TRBJ1-4
V gene: TRBV7-9
clone size: .
D gene: TRBD1
CDR3 protein: CASSARQGTNEKLFF
CDR3 DNA: TGTGCCAGCAGCGCACGACAGGGAACTAATGAAAAACTGTTTTTT

J gene: TRBJ1-1
V gene: TRBV6-5
clone size: many
D gene: .
CDR3 protein: CASTDNGIAFF
CDR3 DNA: TGTGCCAGCACCGATAACGGTATAGCTTTCTTT

J gene: TRBJ1-2
V gene: TRBV25-1
clone size: .
D gene: TRBD1
CDR3 protein: CASSGASGGGINGYTF
CDR3 DNA: TGTGCCAGCAGTGGGGCTTCAGGGGGTGGGATTAATGGCTACACCTTC

J gene: TRBJ2-1
V gene: TRBV25-1
clone size: .
D gene: .
CDR3 protein: CASSERWGDTNEQFF
CDR3 DNA: TGTGCCAGCAGTGAACGGTGGGGCGACACAAATGAGCAGTTCTTC

J gene: TRBJ2-5
V gene: TRBV11-1
clone size: .
D gene: TRBD1
CDR3 protein: CASSRDRVGETQYF
CDR3 DNA: TGTGCCAGCAGCCGAGACAGGGTTGGAGAGACCCAGTACTTC

J gene: TRBJ2-7
V gene: TRBV4-1
clone size: .
D gene: TRBD2
CDR3 protein: CASSPTPLTSGRKYEQYF
CDR3 DNA: TGCGCCAGCAGTCCTACTCCCCTGACTAGCGGGAGAAAGTACGAGCAGTACTTC

J gene: TRBJ2-7
V gene: TRBV4-1
clone size: .
D gene: .
CDR3 protein: CASSQLPLTSNLDEQYF
CDR3 DNA: TGCGCCAGCAGCCAACTTCCCCTAACTAGCAACCTTGACGAGCAGTACTTC

J gene: TRBJ2-7
V gene: TRBV7-7
clone size: .
D gene: .
CDR3 protein: CASSLLSGRDIGVSYEQYF
CDR3 DNA: TGTGCTAGCAGCTTACTCTCGGGCCGGGACATTGGAGTCTCCTACGAGCAGTACTTC

J gene: TRBJ2-3
V gene: TRBV2
clone size: .
D gene: TRBD2
CDR3 protein: CASGGGAGVDTQYF
CDR3 DNA: TGTGCCAGCGGCGGGGGGGCAGGGGTAGATACGCAGTATTTT

J gene: TRBJ2-7
V gene: TRBV7-9
clone size: .
D gene: .
CDR3 protein: CASSATGSSYEQYF
CDR3 DNA: TGTGCCAGCAGCGCCACGGGGAGCTCCTACGAGCAGTACTTC

J gene: TRBJ2-3
V gene: TRBV6-5
clone size: .
D gene: TRBD1
CDR3 protein: CASSYSGTGGWDTQYF
CDR3 DNA: TGTGCCAGCAGTTACTCTGGGACAGGGGGCTGGGATACGCAGTATTTT

J gene: TRBJ2-7
V gene: TRBV6-1
clone size: .
D gene: .
CDR3 protein: CASSEGHQNPYEQYF
CDR3 DNA: TGTGCCAGCAGTGAGGGACACCAAAACCCCTACGAGCAGTACTTC

J gene: TRBJ1-2
V gene: TRBV27
clone size: .
D gene: .
CDR3 protein: CASSFRDTLGYGYTF
CDR3 DNA: TGTGCCAGCAGTTTCAGGGACACCCTAGGCTATGGCTACACCTTC

J gene: TRBJ2-2
V gene: TRBV7-7
clone size: few
D gene: .
CDR3 protein: CASSLVEDKTGELFF
CDR3 DNA: TGTGCTAGCAGCTTAGTCGAGGACAAGACCGGGGAGCTGTTTTTT

J gene: TRBJ2-2
V gene: TRBV11-3
clone size: few
D gene: .
CDR3 protein: CASSLKEAIAGELFF
CDR3 DNA: TGTGCCAGCAGCTTAAAGGAGGCGATCGCCGGGGAGCTGTTTTTT

J gene: TRBJ1-2
V gene: TRBV14
clone size: few
D gene: .
CDR3 protein: CASSQEGGRRRGYTF
CDR3 DNA: TGTGCCAGCAGCCAAGAAGGCGGCCGTAGACGGGGCTACACCTTC

J gene: TRBJ2-5
V gene: TRBV27
clone size: .
D gene: TRBD2
CDR3 protein: CASRAGGETQYF
CDR3 DNA: TGTGCCAGCAGGGCGGGGGGGGAGACCCAGTACTTC

J gene: TRBJ2-3
V gene: TRBV5-1
clone size: .
D gene: .
CDR3 protein: CASSLGAGAFTDTQYF
CDR3 DNA: TGCGCCAGCAGCTTGGGGGCAGGGGCGTTCACAGATACGCAGTATTTT

J gene: TRBJ1-1
V gene: TRBV6-6
clone size: .
D gene: TRBD1
CDR3 protein: CASSYPGQGVTEAFF
CDR3 DNA: TGTGCCAGCAGTTACCCCGGACAGGGTGTAACAGAAGCTTTCTTT